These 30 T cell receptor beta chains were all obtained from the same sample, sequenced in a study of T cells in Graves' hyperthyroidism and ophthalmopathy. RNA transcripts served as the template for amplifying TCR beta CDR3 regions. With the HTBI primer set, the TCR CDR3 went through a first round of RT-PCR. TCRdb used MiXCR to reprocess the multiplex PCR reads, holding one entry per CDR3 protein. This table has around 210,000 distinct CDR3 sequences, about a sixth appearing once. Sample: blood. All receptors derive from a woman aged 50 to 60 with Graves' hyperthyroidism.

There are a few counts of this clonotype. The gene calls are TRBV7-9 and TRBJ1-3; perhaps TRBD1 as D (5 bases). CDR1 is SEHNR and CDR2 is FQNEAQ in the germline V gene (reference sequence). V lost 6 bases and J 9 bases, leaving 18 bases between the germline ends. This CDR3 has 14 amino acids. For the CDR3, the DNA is TGTGCCAGCAGTCCAGACAGCTCTGGTCTCACCATATATTTT. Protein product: CASSPDSSGLTIYF.

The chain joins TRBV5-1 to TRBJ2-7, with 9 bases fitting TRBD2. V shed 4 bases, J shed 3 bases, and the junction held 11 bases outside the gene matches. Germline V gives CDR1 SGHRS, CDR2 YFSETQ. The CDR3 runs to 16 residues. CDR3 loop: CASSMGVTSGVYEQYF. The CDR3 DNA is TGCGCCAGCAGCATGGGAGTGACTAGCGGAGTCTACGAGCAGTACTTC.

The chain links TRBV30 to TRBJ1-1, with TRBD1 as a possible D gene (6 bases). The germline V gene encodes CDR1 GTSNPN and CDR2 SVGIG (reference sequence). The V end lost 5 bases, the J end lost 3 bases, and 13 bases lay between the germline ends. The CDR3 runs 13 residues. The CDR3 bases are TGTGCCTGGGGGGGGGCGTCGGACACTGAAGCTTTCTTT. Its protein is CAWGGASDTEAFF.

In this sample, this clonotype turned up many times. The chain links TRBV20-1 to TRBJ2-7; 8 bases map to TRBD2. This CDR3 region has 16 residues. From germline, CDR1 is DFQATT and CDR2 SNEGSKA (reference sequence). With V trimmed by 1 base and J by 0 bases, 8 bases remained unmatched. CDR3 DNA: TGCAGTGCTAGAGCCCCGGGGGGGCCGAGCTCCTACGAGCAGTACTTC. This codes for CSARAPGGPSSYEQYF.

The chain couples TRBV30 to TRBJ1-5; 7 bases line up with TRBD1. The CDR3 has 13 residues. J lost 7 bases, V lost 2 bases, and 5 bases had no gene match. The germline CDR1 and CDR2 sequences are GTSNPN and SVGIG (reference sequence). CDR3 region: CAWSRQGEQPQHF. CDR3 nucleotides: TGTGCCTGGAGTCGCCAGGGGGAACAGCCCCAGCATTTT.

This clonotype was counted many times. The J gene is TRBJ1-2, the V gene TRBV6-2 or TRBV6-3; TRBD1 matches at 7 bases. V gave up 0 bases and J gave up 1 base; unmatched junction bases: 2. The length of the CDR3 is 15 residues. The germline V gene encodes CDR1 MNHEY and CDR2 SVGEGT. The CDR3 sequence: CASSYSGQFNYGYTF. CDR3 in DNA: TGTGCCAGCAGTTACTCGGGACAGTTTAACTATGGCTACACCTTC.

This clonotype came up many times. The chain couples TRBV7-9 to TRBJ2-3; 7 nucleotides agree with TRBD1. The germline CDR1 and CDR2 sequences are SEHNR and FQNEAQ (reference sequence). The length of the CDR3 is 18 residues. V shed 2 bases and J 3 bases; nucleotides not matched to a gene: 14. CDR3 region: CASSLTATTGFLTDTQYF. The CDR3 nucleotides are TGTGCCAGCAGCTTAACCGCTACGACAGGGTTTTTGACAGATACGCAGTATTTT.

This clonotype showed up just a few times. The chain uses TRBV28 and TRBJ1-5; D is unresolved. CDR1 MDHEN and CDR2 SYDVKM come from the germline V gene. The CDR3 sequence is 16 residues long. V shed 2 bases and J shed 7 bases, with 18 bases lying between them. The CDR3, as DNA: TGTGCCAGCAGTTTACCCCGGTCGTCCTCGGGGCAGCCCCAGCATTTT. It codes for CASSLPRSSSGQPQHF.

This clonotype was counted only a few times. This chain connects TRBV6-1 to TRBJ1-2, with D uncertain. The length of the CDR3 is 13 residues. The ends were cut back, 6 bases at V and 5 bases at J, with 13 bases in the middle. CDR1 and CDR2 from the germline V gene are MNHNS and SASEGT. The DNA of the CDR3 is TGTGCCAGCAGAAAAACGTCCAGTTATGGCTACACCTTC. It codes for CASRKTSSYGYTF.

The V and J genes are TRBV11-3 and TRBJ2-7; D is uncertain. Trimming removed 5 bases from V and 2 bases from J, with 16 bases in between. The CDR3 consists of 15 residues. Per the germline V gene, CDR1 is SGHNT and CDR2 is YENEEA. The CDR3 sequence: CASSQEMNNPYEQYF. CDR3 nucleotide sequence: TGTGCCAGCAGCCAAGAGATGAACAACCCCTACGAGCAGTACTTC.

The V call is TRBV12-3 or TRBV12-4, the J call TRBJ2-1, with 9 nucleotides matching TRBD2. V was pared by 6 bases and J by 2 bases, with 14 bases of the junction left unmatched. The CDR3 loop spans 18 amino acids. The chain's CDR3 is CASRSPSGIERTYNEQFF. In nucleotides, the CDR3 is TGTGCCAGCAGAAGCCCTAGCGGGATCGAAAGGACCTACAATGAGCAGTTCTTC.

The CDR3 loop is CASSLTGWEANYGYTF. In nucleotides, the CDR3 is TGTGCCAGCAGTTTAACGGGGTGGGAGGCTAACTATGGCTACACCTTC. The rearrangement joins TRBV27 to TRBJ1-2; no reliable D call. Germline V gene sequence: CDR1 MNHEY, CDR2 SMNVEV (reference sequence). Trimming removed 2 bases from V and 0 bases from J, with 13 bases in between. The CDR3 has 16 amino acids.

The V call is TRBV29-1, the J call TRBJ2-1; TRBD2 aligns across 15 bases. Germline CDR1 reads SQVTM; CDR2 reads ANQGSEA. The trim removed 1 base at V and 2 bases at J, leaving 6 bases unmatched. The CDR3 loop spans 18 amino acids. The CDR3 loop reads CSVEGGTSGRSPYNEQFF. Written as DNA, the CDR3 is TGCAGCGTTGAAGGTGGGACTAGCGGGAGGAGTCCCTACAATGAGCAGTTCTTC.

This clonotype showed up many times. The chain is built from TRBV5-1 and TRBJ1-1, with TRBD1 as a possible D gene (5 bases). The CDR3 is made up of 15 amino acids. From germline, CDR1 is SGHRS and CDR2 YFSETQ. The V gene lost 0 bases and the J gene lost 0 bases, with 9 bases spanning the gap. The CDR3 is CASSLVGPMNTEAFF. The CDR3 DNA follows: TGCGCCAGCAGCTTGGTGGGGCCCATGAACACTGAAGCTTTCTTT.

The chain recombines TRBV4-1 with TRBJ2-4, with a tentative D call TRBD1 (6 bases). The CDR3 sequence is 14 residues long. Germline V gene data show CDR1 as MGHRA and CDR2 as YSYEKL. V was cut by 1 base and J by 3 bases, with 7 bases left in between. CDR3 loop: CASSQADSKNIQYF. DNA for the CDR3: TGCGCCAGCAGCCAAGCGGACAGCAAAAACATTCAGTACTTC.

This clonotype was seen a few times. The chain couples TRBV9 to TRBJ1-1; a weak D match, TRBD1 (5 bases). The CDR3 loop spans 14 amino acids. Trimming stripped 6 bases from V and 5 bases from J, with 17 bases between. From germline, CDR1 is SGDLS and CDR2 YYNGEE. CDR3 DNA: TGTGCCAGCACCGTCGGAGGGGAGAGAACTGAAGCTTTCTTT. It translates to CASTVGGERTEAFF.

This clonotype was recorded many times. The CDR3 coding sequence is TGCGCCAGCAGCTTGTCTGACAACACAGATACGCAGTATTTT. Protein: CASSLSDNTDTQYF. The rearrangement links TRBV5-1 to TRBJ2-3, with D uncertain. Germline CDR1 reads SGHRS; CDR2 reads YFSETQ. The CDR3 loop spans 14 amino acids. Trimming removed 1 base from V and 2 bases from J, with 8 bases in between. Variable domain in full (rest from reference TRBV5-1 and TRBJ2-3): KAGVTQTPRYLIKTRGQQVTLSCSPISGHRSVSWYQQTPGQGLQFLFEYFSETQRNKGNFPGRFSGRQFSNSRSEMNVSTLELGDSALYLCASSLSDNTDTQYFGPGTRLTVL.

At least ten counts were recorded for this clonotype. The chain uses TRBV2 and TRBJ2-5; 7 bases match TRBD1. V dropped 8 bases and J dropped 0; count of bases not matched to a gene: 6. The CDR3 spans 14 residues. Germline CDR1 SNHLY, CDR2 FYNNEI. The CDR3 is CASGRGGHQETQYF. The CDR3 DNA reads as TGTGCCAGCGGACGAGGGGGCCACCAAGAGACCCAGTACTTC.

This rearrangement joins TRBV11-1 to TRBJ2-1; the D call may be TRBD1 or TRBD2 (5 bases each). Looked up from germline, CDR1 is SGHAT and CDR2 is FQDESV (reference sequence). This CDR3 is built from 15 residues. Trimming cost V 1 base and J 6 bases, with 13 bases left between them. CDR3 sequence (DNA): TGTGCCAGCAGCTTAGGTGGGGACCGCCTCAATGAGCAGTTCTTC. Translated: CASSLGGDRLNEQFF.

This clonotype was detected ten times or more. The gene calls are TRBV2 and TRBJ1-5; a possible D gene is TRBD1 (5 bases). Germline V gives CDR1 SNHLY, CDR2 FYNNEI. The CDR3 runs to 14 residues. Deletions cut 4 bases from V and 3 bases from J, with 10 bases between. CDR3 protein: CASSGQSINQPQHF. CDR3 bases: TGTGCCAGCAGTGGACAGTCCATCAATCAGCCCCAGCATTTT.

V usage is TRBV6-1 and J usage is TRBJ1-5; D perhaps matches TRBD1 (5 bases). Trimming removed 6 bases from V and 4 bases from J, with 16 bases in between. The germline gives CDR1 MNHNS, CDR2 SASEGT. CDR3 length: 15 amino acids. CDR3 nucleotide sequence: TGTGCCAGCAGCCCCAACGGGGCTCTGAATCAGCCCCAGCATTTT. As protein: CASSPNGALNQPQHF.

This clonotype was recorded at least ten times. CDR3: CASSQAKNTEAFF. CDR3 nucleotide sequence: TGTGCCAGCAGCCAGGCCAAGAACACTGAAGCTTTCTTT. The chain joins TRBV3-1 to TRBJ1-1, with D unclear. The germline V gene has CDR1 LGHDT and CDR2 YNNKEL (reference sequence). V was shortened by 3 bases and J by 1 base, with 6 bases between the two germline ends. The CDR3 is 13 residues long.

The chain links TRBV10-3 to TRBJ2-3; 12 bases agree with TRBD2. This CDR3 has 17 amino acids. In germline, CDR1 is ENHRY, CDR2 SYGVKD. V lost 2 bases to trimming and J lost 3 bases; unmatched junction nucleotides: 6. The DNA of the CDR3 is TGTGCCATCAGTGAGGAGACTAGCGGGAGTGGTACAGATACGCAGTATTTT. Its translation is CAISEETSGSGTDTQYF.

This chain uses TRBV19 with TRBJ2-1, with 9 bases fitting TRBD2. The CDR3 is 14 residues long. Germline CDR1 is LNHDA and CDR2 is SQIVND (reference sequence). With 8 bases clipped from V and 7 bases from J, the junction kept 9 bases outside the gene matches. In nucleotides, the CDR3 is TGTGCCAGTGAGGAGAGCGGGAGGTGGAATGAGCAGTTCTTC. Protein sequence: CASEESGRWNEQFF. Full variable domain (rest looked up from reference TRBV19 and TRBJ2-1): DGGITQSPKYLFRKEGQNVTLSCEQNLNHDAMYWYRQDPGQGLRLIYYSQIVNDFQKGDIAEGYSVSREKKESFPLTVTSAQKNPTAFYLCASEESGRWNEQFFGPGTRLTVL.

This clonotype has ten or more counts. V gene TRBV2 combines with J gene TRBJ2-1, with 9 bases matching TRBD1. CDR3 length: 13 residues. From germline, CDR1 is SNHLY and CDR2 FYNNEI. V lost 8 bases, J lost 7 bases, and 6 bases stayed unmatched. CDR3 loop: CASGGQGLNEQFF. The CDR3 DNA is TGTGCCAGCGGGGGACAGGGATTGAATGAGCAGTTCTTC.

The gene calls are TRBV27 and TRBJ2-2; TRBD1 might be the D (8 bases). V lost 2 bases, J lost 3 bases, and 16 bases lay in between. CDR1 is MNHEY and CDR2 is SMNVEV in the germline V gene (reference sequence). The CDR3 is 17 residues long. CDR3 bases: TGTGCCAGCAGTTTAAAGCGGGACAGGCAATACACCGGGGAGCTGTTTTTT. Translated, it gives CASSLKRDRQYTGELFF.

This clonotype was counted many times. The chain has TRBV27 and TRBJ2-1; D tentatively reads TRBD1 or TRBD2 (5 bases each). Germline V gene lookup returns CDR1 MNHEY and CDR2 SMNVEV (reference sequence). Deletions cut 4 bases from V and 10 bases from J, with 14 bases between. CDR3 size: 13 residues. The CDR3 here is CASSSPRRDEQFF. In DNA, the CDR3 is TGTGCCAGCAGTTCACCGCGCCGGGACGAGCAGTTCTTC.

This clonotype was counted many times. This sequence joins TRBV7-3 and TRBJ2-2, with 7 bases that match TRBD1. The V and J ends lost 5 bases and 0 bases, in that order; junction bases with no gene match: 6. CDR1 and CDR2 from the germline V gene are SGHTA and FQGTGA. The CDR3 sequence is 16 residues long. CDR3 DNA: TGTGCCAGCAGCCCCTCGACAGGGCCGAACACCGGGGAGCTGTTTTTT. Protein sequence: CASSPSTGPNTGELFF.

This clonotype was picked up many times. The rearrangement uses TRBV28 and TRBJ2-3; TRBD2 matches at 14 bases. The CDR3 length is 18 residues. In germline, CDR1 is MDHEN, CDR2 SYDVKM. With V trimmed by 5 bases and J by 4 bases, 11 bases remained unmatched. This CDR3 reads CASSPGLAGGRRADTQYF. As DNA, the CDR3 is TGTGCCAGCAGTCCCGGACTAGCGGGAGGACGCAGGGCAGATACGCAGTATTTT.

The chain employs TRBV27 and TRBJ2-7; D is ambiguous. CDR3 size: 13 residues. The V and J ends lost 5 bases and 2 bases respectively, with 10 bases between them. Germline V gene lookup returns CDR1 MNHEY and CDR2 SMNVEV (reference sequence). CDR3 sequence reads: CASSPTLTYEQYF. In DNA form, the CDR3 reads TGTGCCAGCAGTCCGACTCTTACCTACGAGCAGTACTTC.